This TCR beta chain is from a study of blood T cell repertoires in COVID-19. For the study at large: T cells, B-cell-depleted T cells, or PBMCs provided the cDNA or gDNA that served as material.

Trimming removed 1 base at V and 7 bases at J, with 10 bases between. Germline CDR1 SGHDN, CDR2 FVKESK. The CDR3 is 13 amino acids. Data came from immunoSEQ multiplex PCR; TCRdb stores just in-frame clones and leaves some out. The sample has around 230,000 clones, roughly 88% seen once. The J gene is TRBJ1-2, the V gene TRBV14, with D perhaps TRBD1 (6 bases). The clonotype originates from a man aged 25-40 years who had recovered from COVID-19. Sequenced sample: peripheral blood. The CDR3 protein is CASSQGTAFGYTF. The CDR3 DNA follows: TGTGCCAGCAGCCAAGGGACAGCCTTTGGCTACACCTTC.